This T cell receptor (beta chain) came from a study of blood T cell repertoires in COVID-19. Study summary: Sites in the United States, Italy and Spain provided acute and convalescent COVID-19 samples. T cells, B-cell-depleted T cells, or PBMCs provided the cDNA or gDNA that served as material.

J lost 6 bases, V lost 3 bases, and 11 bases had no gene match. Germline V lookup: CDR1 SGHRS, CDR2 YFSETQ. The CDR3 loop spans 15 amino acids. Measured with immunoSEQ multiplex PCR; TCRdb has only the in-frame clones, and not every one. This sample has roughly 100,000 clones, with roughly 89% found just once. The TCR originated in a woman in her seventies with acute or convalescent COVID-19. Sequenced sample: peripheral blood. The chain has TRBV5-1 and TRBJ2-7; 8 bases are a match to TRBD1. The CDR3 protein is CASSYSGGAVSEQYF. The CDR3 DNA follows: TGCGCCAGCAGCTACTCAGGGGGCGCGGTAAGCGAGCAGTACTTC.